The present entry profiles one T cell receptor (beta chain) with its context. The entry originates in a study of T cells in Graves' hyperthyroidism and ophthalmopathy. Study-level information: Peripheral blood specimens were obtained at initial diagnosis, prior to any treatment.

Amplified regions were TCR beta CDR3 sequences from RNA transcripts. TCR CDR3 regions were first amplified by RT-PCR with HTBI primers. TCRdb ran MiXCR on the multiplex PCR reads and lists one entry per CDR3 protein. The repertoire has hundreds of thousands of distinct CDR3 sequences, about 38% of them found once; the top ten carry 8% to 9%. Germline values: CDR1 MNHNS, CDR2 SASEGT. V lost 5 bases and J lost 5, with 10 bases in between. The CDR3 runs 12 residues. Input material: blood. The chain combines TRBV6-1 with TRBJ2-7; D gene uncertain. The sequence derives from a man between 18 and 29 years old with Graves' hyperthyroidism. The DNA for the CDR3 is TGTGCCAGCAGTCACCCCTCGGACGAGCAGTACTTC. It translates to CASSHPSDEQYF.